Each of the 12 T cell receptor beta chains below was sequenced from the same sample in a study of T cells in Graves' hyperthyroidism and ophthalmopathy. Amplification of TCR beta CDR3 regions was performed using RNA transcripts as template. The HTBI primer set was used in a first-round RT-PCR of the TCR CDR3. MiXCR was run by TCRdb on the multiplex PCR reads, yielding one entry per CDR3 protein. Among about 510,000 distinct CDR3 sequences listed, about 45% were seen once. Sequenced material: peripheral blood or thyroid tissue (not recorded which). The receptors originated from an adult woman with Graves' disease, either hyperthyroidism or ophthalmopathy (not recorded which).

The gene calls are TRBV10-3 and TRBJ1-1; 7 bases map to TRBD1. V was pared by 7 bases and J by 5 bases, with 10 bases of the junction left unmatched. From germline, CDR1 is ENHRY and CDR2 SYGVKD. The CDR3 spans 14 residues. The CDR3: CAITSLDRTTEAFF. CDR3 bases: TGTGCCATCACCTCCTTGGACAGGACTACTGAAGCTTTCTTT.

The chain recombines TRBV19 with TRBJ2-7, with a weak D call TRBD1 (6 bases). The CDR3 runs to 14 residues. Germline-derived CDR1 and CDR2 are LNHDA and SQIVND (reference sequence). The V end was cut by 4 bases, the J end by 0 bases, with 10 bases between. The CDR3 nucleotides read TGTGCCAGTAGTAAACAGGACAGCTCCTACGAGCAGTACTTC. Translated, it gives CASSKQDSSYEQYF.

V is TRBV7-9 and J is TRBJ1-4; D is unresolved. CDR1 and CDR2 (germline): SEHNR, FQNEAQ (reference sequence). The CDR3 is 15 amino acids. V lost 1 base, J lost 7 bases, and 13 bases lay in between. The CDR3 sequence is CASSLEVVIGEKLFF. The CDR3 coding sequence is TGTGCCAGCAGCTTAGAGGTGGTAATTGGTGAAAAACTGTTTTTT.

This chain connects TRBV29-1 to TRBJ2-7; possibly TRBD2 for D (6 bases). The V gene's germline CDR1 is SQVTM and CDR2 ANQGSEA. There are 13 residues in the CDR3. Trimming stripped 8 bases from V and 3 bases from J, with 17 bases between. The CDR3 loop reads CSLGLAQLYEQYF. DNA for the CDR3: TGCAGCTTGGGCCTAGCGCAACTCTACGAGCAGTACTTC.

For this clonotype: Given a much more abundant clone one base away, this may be a read error. The genes are TRBV5-1 and TRBJ2-2; the D is unclear. The V and J ends lost 3 bases and 4 bases respectively, with 10 bases between them. The CDR3 loop spans 14 amino acids. Germline CDR1 reads SGHRS; CDR2 reads YFSETQ. The chain's CDR3 is CASSSPDGTGELFF. CDR3 nucleotides: TGCGCCAGCAGCTCTCCGGACGGCACCGGGGAGCTGTTTTTT.

The table lists this clonotype with many counts. The chain is built from TRBV27 and TRBJ1-1; D unclear. Trimming cost V 11 bases and J 4 bases, with 11 bases left between them. The V gene's germline CDR1 is MNHEY and CDR2 SMNVEV (reference sequence). The CDR3 has 11 amino acids. The CDR3: CAGSVSTEAFF. CDR3 nucleotides: TGTGCCGGATCAGTATCCACTGAAGCTTTCTTT.

This chain connects TRBV5-1 to TRBJ2-7; 8 positions match TRBD1. CDR1 SGHRS and CDR2 YFSETQ come from the germline V gene. The CDR3 consists of 14 residues. Unmatched junction bases numbered 9, after V lost 5 bases and J lost 5 bases. The CDR3 region is CASRPGQVGNEQYF. In DNA form, the CDR3 reads TGCGCCAGCAGGCCGGGACAGGTTGGTAACGAGCAGTACTTC.

V is TRBV7-2 and J is TRBJ1-2; TRBD1 matches 9 bases. Germline V CDR1 and CDR2: SGHTA, FQGNSA. The CDR3 runs 15 residues. The junction had 8 bases not matched to a gene; V was cut back by 5 bases and J by 4 bases. The CDR3: CASSLTGTGFYGYTF. The DNA of the CDR3 is TGTGCCAGCAGCCTAACCGGGACAGGGTTCTATGGCTACACCTTC.

The V gene is TRBV29-1, the J gene TRBJ2-1; 7 positions match TRBD1. The germline V gene has CDR1 SQVTM and CDR2 ANQGSEA. J lost 8 bases, V lost 3 bases, and 13 bases had no gene match. The CDR3 is 15 residues long. In DNA form, the CDR3 reads TGCAGCGTTGAGATGACAGGGTGGAGTCGCTATGAGCAGTTCTTC. It is translated as CSVEMTGWSRYEQFF.

The rearrangement links TRBV5-1 to TRBJ2-7; 9 bases are a match to TRBD1. There are 14 residues in the CDR3. V gave up 3 bases and J gave up 6 bases; unmatched junction bases: 7. From germline, CDR1 is SGHRS and CDR2 YFSETQ. In DNA, the CDR3 is TGCGCCAGCAGCTCAGGGACAGGGTATTCCGAGCAGTACTTC. It codes for CASSSGTGYSEQYF.

A few counts support this clonotype. The chain couples TRBV6-5 to TRBJ2-7; 7 bases align to TRBD1. The CDR3 is 17 residues long. Germline V CDR1 and CDR2: MNHEY, SVGAGI. V shed 0 bases and J 6 bases; nucleotides not matched to a gene: 14. CDR3 in amino acids: CASSYSHKTGFHVEQYF. The CDR3 nucleotides read TGTGCCAGCAGTTACTCGCACAAGACAGGGTTTCACGTCGAGCAGTACTTC.

This clonotype was seen at least ten times. CDR3 region: CASSEHPGNTIYF. CDR3 nucleotides: TGTGCCAGCAGTGAACATCCTGGAAACACCATATATTTT. The rearrangement links TRBV6-1 to TRBJ1-3; D not resolved. Trimming cost V 2 bases and J 2 bases, with 4 bases left between them. Germline CDR1 is MNHNS and CDR2 is SASEGT. The CDR3 loop spans 13 amino acids.